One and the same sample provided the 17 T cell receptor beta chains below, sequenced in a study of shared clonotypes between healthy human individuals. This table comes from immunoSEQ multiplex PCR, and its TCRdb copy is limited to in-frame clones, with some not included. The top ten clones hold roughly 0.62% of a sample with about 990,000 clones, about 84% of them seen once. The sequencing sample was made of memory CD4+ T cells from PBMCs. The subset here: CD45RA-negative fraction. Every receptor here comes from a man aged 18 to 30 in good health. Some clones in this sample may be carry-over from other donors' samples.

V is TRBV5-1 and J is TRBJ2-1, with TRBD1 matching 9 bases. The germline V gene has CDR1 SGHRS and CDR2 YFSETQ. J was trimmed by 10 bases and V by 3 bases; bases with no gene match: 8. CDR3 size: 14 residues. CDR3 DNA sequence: TGCGCCAGCAGCTCTTCCGGGACAGGGAGCGAGCAGTTCTTC. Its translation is CASSSSGTGSEQFF. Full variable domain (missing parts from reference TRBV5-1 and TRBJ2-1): KAGVTQTPRYLIKTRGQQVTLSCSPISGHRSVSWYQQTPGQGLQFLFEYFSETQRNKGNFPGRFSGRQFSNSRSEMNVSTLELGDSALYLCASSSSGTGSEQFFGPGTRLTVL.

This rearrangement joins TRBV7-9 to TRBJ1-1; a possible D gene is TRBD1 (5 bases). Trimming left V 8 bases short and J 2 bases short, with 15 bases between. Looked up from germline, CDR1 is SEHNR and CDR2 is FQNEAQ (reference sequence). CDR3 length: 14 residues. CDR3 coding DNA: TGTGCCAGCCGGACGGGGCAGACAAACACTGAAGCTTTCTTT. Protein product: CASRTGQTNTEAFF.

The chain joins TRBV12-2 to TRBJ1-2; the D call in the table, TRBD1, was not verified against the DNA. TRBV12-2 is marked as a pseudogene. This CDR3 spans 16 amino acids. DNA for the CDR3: TGTGCAAGTCGCTCCGAAGTCAAAGGGGGTGACTATGGCTACACCTTC. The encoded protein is CASRSEVKGGDYGYTF.

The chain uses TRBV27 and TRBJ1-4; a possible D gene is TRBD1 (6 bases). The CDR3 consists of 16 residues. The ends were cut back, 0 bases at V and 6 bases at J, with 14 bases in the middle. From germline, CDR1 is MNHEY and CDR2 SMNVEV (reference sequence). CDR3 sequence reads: CASSLSWETGYEKLFF. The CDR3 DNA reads TGTGCCAGCAGTTTATCGTGGGAAACAGGGTATGAAAAACTGTTTTTT.

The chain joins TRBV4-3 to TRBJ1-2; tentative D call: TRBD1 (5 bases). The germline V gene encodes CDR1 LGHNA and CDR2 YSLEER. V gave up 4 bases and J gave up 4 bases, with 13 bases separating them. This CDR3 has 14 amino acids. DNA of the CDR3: TGCGCCAGCAGCCGAGAGGGGAGAGGCTATGGCTACACCTTC. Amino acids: CASSREGRGYGYTF.

For the CDR3, the DNA is TGTGCCAGCAGTGACTCTAGCGGCTCCTACAATGAGCAGTTCTTC. Its translation: CASSDSSGSYNEQFF. The rearrangement links TRBV6-4 to TRBJ2-1; possible D gene TRBD2, 6 bases. Germline CDR1 reads MRHNA; CDR2 reads SNTAGT. CDR3 length: 15 amino acids. The germline V and J ends were trimmed by 0 bases and 0 bases, with 6 bases remaining between them.

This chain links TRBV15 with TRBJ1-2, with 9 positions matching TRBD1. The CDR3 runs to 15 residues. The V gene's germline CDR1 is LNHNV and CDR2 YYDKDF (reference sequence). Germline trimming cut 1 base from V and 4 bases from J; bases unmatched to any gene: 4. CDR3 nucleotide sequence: TGTGCCACCAGCAGAGGGGACAGGGTTGGCTATGGCTACACCTTC. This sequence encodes CATSRGDRVGYGYTF.

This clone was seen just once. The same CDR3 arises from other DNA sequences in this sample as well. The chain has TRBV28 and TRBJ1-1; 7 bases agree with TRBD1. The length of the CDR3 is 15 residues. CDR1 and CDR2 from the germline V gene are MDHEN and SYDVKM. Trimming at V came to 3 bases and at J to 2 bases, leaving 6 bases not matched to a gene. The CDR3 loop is CASSLTGTVNTEAFF. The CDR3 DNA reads TGTGCCAGCAGTTTGACCGGGACAGTCAACACTGAAGCTTTCTTT.

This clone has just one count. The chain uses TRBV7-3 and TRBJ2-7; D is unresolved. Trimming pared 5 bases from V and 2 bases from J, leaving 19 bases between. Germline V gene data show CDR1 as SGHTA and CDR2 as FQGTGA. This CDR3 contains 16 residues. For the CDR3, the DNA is TGTGCCAGCAGCCGGTACGGAACCCCGACGCCCTACGAGCAGTACTTC. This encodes CASSRYGTPTPYEQYF.

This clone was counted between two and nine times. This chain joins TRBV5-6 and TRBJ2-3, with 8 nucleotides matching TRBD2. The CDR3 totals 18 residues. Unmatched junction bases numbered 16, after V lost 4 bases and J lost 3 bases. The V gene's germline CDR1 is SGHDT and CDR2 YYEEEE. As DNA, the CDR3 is TGTGCCAGCAGCCCATGGGCCCGTGGAGCGGGAGAGACAGATACGCAGTATTTT. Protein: CASSPWARGAGETDTQYF.

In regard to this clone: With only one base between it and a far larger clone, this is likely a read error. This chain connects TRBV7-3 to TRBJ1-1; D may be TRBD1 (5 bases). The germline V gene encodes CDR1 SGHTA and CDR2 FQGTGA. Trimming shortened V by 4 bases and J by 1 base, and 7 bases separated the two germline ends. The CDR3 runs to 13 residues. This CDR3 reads CASSSGQNTEAFF. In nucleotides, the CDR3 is TGTGCCAGCAGCTCCGGACAGAACACTGAAGCTTTCTTT. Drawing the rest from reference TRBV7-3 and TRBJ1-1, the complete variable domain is GAGVSQTPSNKVTEKGKYVELRCDPISGHTALYWYRQSLGQGPEFLIYFQGTGAADDSGLPNDRFFAVRPEGSVSTLKIQRTERGDSAVYLCASSSGQNTEAFFGQGTRLTVV.

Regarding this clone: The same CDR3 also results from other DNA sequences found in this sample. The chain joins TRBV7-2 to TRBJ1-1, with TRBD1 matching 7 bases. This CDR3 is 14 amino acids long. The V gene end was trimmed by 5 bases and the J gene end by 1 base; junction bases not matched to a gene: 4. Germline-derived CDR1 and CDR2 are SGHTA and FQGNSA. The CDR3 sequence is CASSPRQGNTEAFF. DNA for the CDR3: TGTGCCAGCAGCCCACGACAGGGGAACACTGAAGCTTTCTTT.

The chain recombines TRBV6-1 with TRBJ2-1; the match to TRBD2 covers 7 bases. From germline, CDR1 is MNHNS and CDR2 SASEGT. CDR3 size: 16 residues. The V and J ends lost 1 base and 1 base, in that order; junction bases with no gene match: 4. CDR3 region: CASSEGGGSSYNEQFF. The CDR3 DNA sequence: TGTGCCAGCAGTGAAGGAGGCGGGAGTTCCTACAATGAGCAGTTCTTC.

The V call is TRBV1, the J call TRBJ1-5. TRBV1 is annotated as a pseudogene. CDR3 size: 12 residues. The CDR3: CTSSQGNQPQHF. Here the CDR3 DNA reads TGCACCAGCAGCCAGGGGAATCAGCCCCAGCATTTT.

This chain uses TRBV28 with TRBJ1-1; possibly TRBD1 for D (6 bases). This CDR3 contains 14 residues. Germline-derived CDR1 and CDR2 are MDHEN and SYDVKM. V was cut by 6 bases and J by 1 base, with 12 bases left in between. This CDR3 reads CASRKGGENTEAFF. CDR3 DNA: TGTGCCAGCAGGAAAGGGGGGGAGAACACTGAAGCTTTCTTT.

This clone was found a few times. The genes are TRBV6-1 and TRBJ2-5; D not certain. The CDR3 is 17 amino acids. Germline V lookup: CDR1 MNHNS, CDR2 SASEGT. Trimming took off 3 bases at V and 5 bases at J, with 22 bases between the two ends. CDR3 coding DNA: TGTGCCAGCAGTGAGAACCCGTTTAGAATCGGTATGGAGACCCAGTACTTC. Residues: CASSENPFRIGMETQYF.

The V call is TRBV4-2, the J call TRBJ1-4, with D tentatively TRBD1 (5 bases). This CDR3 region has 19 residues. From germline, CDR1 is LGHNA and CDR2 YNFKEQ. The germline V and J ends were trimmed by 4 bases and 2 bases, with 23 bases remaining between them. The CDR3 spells CASSRGSGTTQGTNEKLFF. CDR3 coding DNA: TGTGCCAGCAGCCGGGGATCCGGGACCACTCAAGGGACTAATGAAAAACTGTTTTTT.